This record covers a single T cell receptor (beta chain). Per the original methods: Amplified reference gene primers provided the basis for estimating nucleated cell counts. Clones were sequenced by immunoSEQ multiplex PCR, and TCRdb holds only the in-frame ones, with some missing. V and J calls and clone size are copied from that table; D and trimming were computed from the DNA. The repertoire consists of 150,000 to 200,000 clones, with more than 75% occurring once and the leading ten covering under 0.7%. The Seattle patients joined while their infection was active and were tracked longitudinally afterward. This sample was included in a study of blood T cell repertoires in COVID-19. Across the whole study: Collection of acute and convalescent COVID-19 samples took place in the United States, Italy and Spain. T cells, B-cell-depleted T cells, or PBMCs provided the cDNA or gDNA that served as material.

The sequence derives from a man in his 60s with COVID-19, enrolled during active disease. Sequencing input: peripheral blood.

CDR3 bases: TGTGCCAGCTCACCCGTGACAGGGGGCGTAGAAGAGACCCAGTACTTC. Translated: CASSPVTGGVEETQYF. This chain joins TRBV18 and TRBJ2-5, with TRBD1 matching over 10 bases. This CDR3 comprises 16 residues. Trimming removed 3 bases from V and 3 bases from J; junction bases left unmatched: 7. CDR1 is KGHSH, CDR2 LQKENI, per germline.